These 6 T cell receptor beta chains originate from one sample sequenced in a study of prognosis after radiotherapy for stage I lung cancer (dated by TCRdb to about 2021). This sample was sequenced with an Illumina HiSeq 3000. Two rounds of multiplex PCR were used to amplify the TCR beta CDR3 region from genomic DNA. In the first round of PCR, primers specific to each TRBV and TRBJ gene were used, and the primer sequences are filed in Chinese patent CN105087789A. Using fastp at Q25 and MiXCR, TCRdb reprocessed the public reads and kept productive beta chains. Identical CDR3 protein sequences are pooled into one entry, listed with their most common genes and DNA. This sample is represented by some 17,000 distinct CDR3 sequences; roughly 45% of them were singletons. Approximately 40% of the sample belongs to the ten largest clones. Sequenced here: PBMCs, sampled before or after stereotactic body radiation therapy (not recorded which). Receptor source: a donor aged 50 or older with non-small cell lung cancer.

This clonotype is medium-sized (0.01 to 0.1%) in the sample. The chain recombines TRBV7-2 with TRBJ2-3, with no clear D. CDR3 length equals 14 residues. The V end was cut by 4 bases, the J end by 0 bases, with 8 bases between. CDR1 is SGHTA, CDR2 FQGNSA, per germline. The CDR3 reads CASSYTGSTDTQYF. In nucleotides, the CDR3 is TGTGCCAGCAGCTACACTGGGAGCACAGATACGCAGTATTTT.

At least ten counts were recorded for this clonotype. An end of the junction does not agree with germline; a read error may underlie this. V is TRBV20-1 and J is TRBJ2-1; 10 bases are a match to TRBD2. The CDR3 has 13 residues. The germline V gene encodes CDR1 DFQATT and CDR2 SNEGSKA (reference sequence). The CDR3, as DNA: TGCAGCGCTAGGGCTAGCGGGAGAAGTGAGCAGTTCTTC. Residues: CSARASGRSEQFF.

On this clonotype itself: The CDR3 ends on some other residue instead of the conserved phenylalanine or tryptophan, so this is likely a read error. The V gene is TRBV6-2 or TRBV6-3, the J gene TRBJ2-1; D call uncertain. Germline CDR1 and CDR2: MNHEY and SVGEGT. With 5 bases removed from V and 0 bases from J, the gap between germline ends came to 14 bases. CDR3 length: 16 amino acids. CDR3: CASSTRLVSSYNEQFL. The CDR3 DNA follows: TGTGCCAGCAGTACACGACTGGTAAGCTCCTACAATGAGCAGTTCCTC.

Note on this clonotype: The germline gene is not matched at one end of the junction; a read error may be the cause. The V call is TRBV6-1, the J call TRBJ2-1, with D possibly being TRBD1 (6 bases). CDR1 is MNHNS and CDR2 is SASEGT in the germline V gene. This CDR3 is built from 15 residues. CDR3 residues: CASSLRAAWDNEQFF. The CDR3 DNA is TGTGCCAGCAGCCTACGGGCTGCCTGGGACAATGAGCAATTCTTC.

This clonotype was counted a single time. For the CDR3, the DNA is TGTGCCAGTAGCGGATCCCTAGACAATGACCCGGGGACCCAGTACTTC. It yields the protein CASSGSLDNDPGTQYF. The chain recombines TRBV19 with TRBJ2-5; the D is unclear. V was cut by 6 bases and J by 7 bases, with 24 bases left in between. This CDR3 has 16 amino acids. Germline-derived CDR1 and CDR2 are LNHDA and SQIVND (reference sequence).

Regarding this clonotype: Compared with germline, one end of the junction differs, possibly owing to a read error. The chain combines TRBV7-2 with TRBJ2-7; D is tentatively TRBD1 or TRBD2 (6 bases each). Germline V gives CDR1 SGHTA, CDR2 FQGNSA. The CDR3 contains 14 residues. CDR3 sequence: CASSPSGAVYEKYF. CDR3 sequence (DNA): TGTGCCAGCAGTCCCTCGGGGGCGGTATACGAGAAGTACTTC.